This TCR beta chain stems from a study of lung T cells in sarcoidosis with Löfgren's syndrome. Overall study findings and caveats: Shared TRAV12-1 and TRBV2 CDR3 motifs were reported across several patients. In alpha-beta pairs, TRAV12-1 favored TRBV2, and their CDR3s were homologous. Löfgren's syndrome patients reportedly showed greatest TRAV12-1 and TRBV2 expansion versus controls. These T cells were suggested, not shown, to recognize a putative antigen.

Points on this clonotype: The antigen is undetermined. At one of its ends the junction is not consistent with the germline gene, which may arise from a read error.

TCRdb passed the reads through MiXCR, listing each CDR3 protein once. This table has 60,000 to 65,000 distinct CDR3 sequences, 20% to 25% appearing once. The CDR3 totals 15 residues. Germline V gene sequence: CDR1 MDHEN, CDR2 SYDVKM. Specimen: CD4+ T cells from PBMCs. The V and J genes are TRBV28 and TRBJ2-7, with 8 nucleotides matching TRBD2. The sequence was collected from a human donor with sarcoidosis (Löfgren's syndrome or another form), or a control subject (not recorded which). CDR3: CAGSSPAGVTYEQYF. The CDR3 DNA is TGTGCCGGCAGTTCTCCAGCGGGAGTAACCTACGAGCAGTACTTC.